A selection of T cell receptor beta chains follows, all from one sample in a study of blood T cell repertoires in COVID-19. TCRdb keeps only in-frame clones here, not all; method: immunoSEQ multiplex PCR. The data show tens of thousands of clones, about nine tenths seen once. The sequencing sample was made of peripheral blood. These TCRs come from a human donor in a cohort sampled during active COVID-19. Both conserved end residues are part of each CDR3. D genes are given only for firm matches. Some rows mark clone size as missing; the rest say once, few, many or name a class of expanded clone.

d_call	j_call	v_call	clone_size	cdr3_aa	cdr3_nt
NA	TRBJ1-5	TRBV7-8	NA	CASSLILSRTNQPQHF	TGTGCCAGCAGCTTAATTTTAAGCCGTACTAATCAGCCCCAGCATTTT
NA	TRBJ1-1	TRBV2	NA	CASRREVGSTEAFF	TGTGCCAGCAGGCGAGAGGTGGGTAGCACTGAAGCTTTCTTT
TRBD2	TRBJ2-1	TRBV11-3	NA	CASSFSGSRDEQFF	TGTGCCAGCAGCTTTAGCGGGAGTCGAGATGAGCAGTTCTTC
TRBD1	TRBJ2-7	TRBV18	once	CASSPTGDSYEQYF	TGTGCCAGCTCACCTACAGGGGACTCCTACGAGCAGTACTTC
NA	TRBJ1-5	TRBV3-1/TRBV3-2	NA	CASSQSDSSNQPQHF	TGTGCCAGCAGCCAAAGCGACAGTAGCAATCAGCCCCAGCATTTT
TRBD1	TRBJ1-4	TRBV4-3	NA	CASSQVMTGTDKGNEKLFF	TGCGCCAGCAGCCAAGTTATGACAGGGACAGACAAGGGGAATGAAAAACTGTTTTTT
TRBD1	TRBJ2-2	TRBV27	NA	CASSPRQGGYDTGELFF	TGTGCCAGCAGTCCAAGACAGGGGGGGTATGACACCGGGGAGCTGTTTTTT
TRBD2	TRBJ2-1	TRBV19	NA	CASRSGLAFGEQFF	TGTGCCAGTAGATCGGGACTAGCGTTCGGTGAGCAGTTCTTC
TRBD2	TRBJ2-1	TRBV27	few	CASSLGLAGVNEQFF	TGTGCCAGCAGTTTAGGACTAGCGGGAGTTAATGAGCAGTTCTTC
TRBD1	TRBJ1-1	TRBV5-1	NA	CASSLWTGLMNTEAFF	TGCGCCAGCAGCTTGTGGACAGGTCTAATGAACACTGAAGCTTTCTTT
NA	TRBJ1-4	TRBV12-3/TRBV12-4	NA	CASSFSTNEKLFF	TGTGCCAGCAGTTTCTCAACTAATGAAAAACTGTTTTTT
NA	TRBJ1-6	TRBV9	NA	CASSPHPQNNSPLHF	TGTGCCAGCAGCCCCCACCCCCAGAATAATTCACCCCTCCACTTT
TRBD1	TRBJ2-2	TRBV7-8	NA	CASSPRTGGNTGELFF	TGTGCCAGCAGCCCCAGGACAGGGGGTAACACCGGGGAGCTGTTTTTT
NA	TRBJ2-4	TRBV6-2/TRBV6-3	NA	CASSYSTSALNIQYF	TGTGCCAGCAGTTACTCGACTTCTGCGCTAAACATTCAGTACTTC
TRBD2	TRBJ2-5	TRBV12-5	NA	CASGSTSGSRETQYF	TGTGCTAGTGGTTCAACTAGCGGGAGCAGGGAGACCCAGTACTTC
TRBD1	TRBJ2-5	TRBV5-1	NA	CASSLAGTGVQETQYF	TGCGCCAGCAGCTTGGCCGGGACAGGCGTCCAAGAGACCCAGTACTTC
TRBD2	TRBJ2-3	TRBV5-4	NA	CASSSELATVTDTQYF	TGTGCCAGCAGCTCTGAACTAGCGACGGTAACAGATACGCAGTATTTT
NA	TRBJ2-1	TRBV7-6	NA	CASSLSSSEASEQFF	TGTGCCAGCAGCTTATCGAGTTCCGAAGCAAGTGAGCAGTTCTTC
TRBD1	TRBJ1-6	TRBV5-6	NA	CASLGQPNSPLHF	TGTGCCAGCTTGGGACAGCCAAATTCACCCCTCCACTTT
TRBD2	TRBJ2-2	TRBV18	NA	CASSRGLAGSTGELFF	TGTGCCAGCTCACGGGGACTAGCGGGAAGCACCGGGGAGCTGTTTTTT
TRBD1	TRBJ2-7	TRBV19	NA	CASSPGTGGTYEQYF	TGTGCCAGTAGCCCCGGGACAGGGGGAACCTACGAGCAGTACTTC
TRBD1	TRBJ2-5	TRBV7-2	NA	CASSLRQGGQTQYF	TGTGCCAGCAGCTTACGACAGGGCGGACAGACCCAGTACTTC
NA	TRBJ2-2	TRBV19	NA	CASSIKTRGELFF	TGTGCCAGTAGTATTAAAACGCGCGGGGAGCTGTTTTTT
NA	TRBJ1-5	TRBV19	few	CASSRAPSGSPQHF	TGTGCCAGTAGTAGGGCCCCCTCGGGATCGCCCCAGCATTTT
NA	TRBJ2-2	TRBV6-5	NA	CASRTQGKSGELFF	TGTGCCAGCAGGACGCAGGGGAAATCCGGGGAGCTGTTTTTT
TRBD1	TRBJ1-1	TRBV28	NA	CASSSSGQGLNTEAFF	TGTGCCAGCAGTTCCTCGGGACAGGGTTTGAACACTGAAGCTTTCTTT
NA	TRBJ1-5	TRBV10-2	NA	CASSEYGARSNQPQHF	TGCGCCAGCAGTGAGTATGGGGCCCGAAGCAATCAGCCCCAGCATTTT
NA	TRBJ1-5	TRBV24-1	NA	CATSDLLGGGSNQPQHF	TGTGCCACCAGTGATTTGTTAGGGGGAGGGAGCAATCAGCCCCAGCATTTT
NA	TRBJ2-5	TRBV11-1	NA	CASRTGQETQYF	TGTGCCAGCAGGACGGGGCAAGAGACCCAGTACTTC
TRBD1	TRBJ1-2	TRBV24-1	NA	CATSDLTGGPDGYTF	TGTGCCACCAGTGACCTGACAGGGGGGCCGGATGGCTACACCTTC
NA	TRBJ1-4	TRBV5-1	NA	CASSLQGMVGEKLFF	TGCGCCAGCAGCTTGCAGGGAATGGTGGGGGAAAAACTGTTTTTT
NA	TRBJ1-4	TRBV19	NA	CASRGAVGELFF	TGTGCCAGTAGGGGGGCCGTCGGGGAACTGTTTTTT
TRBD1	TRBJ2-1	TRBV6-2/TRBV6-3	NA	CASSRTGQNEQFF	TGTGCCAGCAGTCGGACAGGGCAGAATGAGCAGTTCTTC
NA	TRBJ1-5	TRBV2	NA	CASKLSGNQPQHF	TGTGCCAGCAAACTCAGCGGCAATCAGCCCCAGCATTTT
TRBD1	TRBJ1-2	TRBV19	NA	CASRDRVRWGYTF	TGTGCCAGTAGGGACAGGGTACGTTGGGGCTACACCTTC
NA	TRBJ2-3	TRBV6-2/TRBV6-3	NA	CASSYSRAPDTQYF	TGTGCCAGCAGTTACTCCAGGGCACCAGATACGCAGTATTTT
NA	TRBJ2-6	TRBV27	NA	CASSFGRDGSGANVLTF	TGTGCCAGCAGTTTCGGCAGGGATGGGTCTGGGGCCAACGTCCTGACTTTC
TRBD2	TRBJ2-1	TRBV10-2	NA	CASNAAGGDGEQFF	TGCGCCAGTAATGCAGCGGGAGGTGATGGTGAGCAGTTCTTC
NA	TRBJ2-2	TRBV7-2	NA	CASSLDHAGALGTGELFF	TGTGCCAGCAGCTTAGATCATGCGGGGGCTTTAGGGACCGGGGAGCTGTTTTTT
TRBD1	TRBJ2-7	TRBV30	NA	CAFGTGGYEQYF	TGTGCTTTCGGGACAGGGGGCTACGAGCAGTACTTC
NA	TRBJ2-7	TRBV5-4	once	CASSLELGVSYEQYF	TGTGCCAGCAGCTTGGAACTCGGGGTCAGCTACGAGCAGTACTTC